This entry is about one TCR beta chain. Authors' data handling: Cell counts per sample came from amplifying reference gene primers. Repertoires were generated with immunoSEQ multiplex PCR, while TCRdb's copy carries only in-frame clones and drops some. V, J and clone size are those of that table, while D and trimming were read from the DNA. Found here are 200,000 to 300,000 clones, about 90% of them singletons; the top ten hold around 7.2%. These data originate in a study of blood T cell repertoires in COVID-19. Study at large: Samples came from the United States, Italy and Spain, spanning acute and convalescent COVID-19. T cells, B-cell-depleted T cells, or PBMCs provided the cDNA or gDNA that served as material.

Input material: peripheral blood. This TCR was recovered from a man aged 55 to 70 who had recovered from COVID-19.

DNA of the CDR3: TGCGCCAGCAGCTACCGGGACAGCTCCTCCTACGAGCAGTACTTC. Amino acid sequence: CASSYRDSSSYEQYF. The genes are TRBV5-1 and TRBJ2-7, with 7 bases fitting TRBD1. From germline, CDR1 is SGHRS and CDR2 YFSETQ. Trimming at V came to 3 bases and at J to 0 bases, leaving 6 bases not matched to a gene. This CDR3 is built from 15 residues.